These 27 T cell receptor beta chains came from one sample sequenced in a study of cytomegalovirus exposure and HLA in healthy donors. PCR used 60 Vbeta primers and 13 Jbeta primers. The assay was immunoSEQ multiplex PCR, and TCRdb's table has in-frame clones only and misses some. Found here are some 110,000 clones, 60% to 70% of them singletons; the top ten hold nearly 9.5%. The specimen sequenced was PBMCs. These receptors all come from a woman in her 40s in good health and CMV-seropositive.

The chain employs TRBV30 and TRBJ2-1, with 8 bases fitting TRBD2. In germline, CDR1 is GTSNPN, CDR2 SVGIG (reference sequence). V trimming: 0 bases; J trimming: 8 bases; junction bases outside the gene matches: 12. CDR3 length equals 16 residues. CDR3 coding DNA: TGTGCCTGGAGTGTACGGGTTAGCGGGAACGGCTATGAGCAGTTCTTC. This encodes CAWSVRVSGNGYEQFF.

Written as DNA, the CDR3 is TGTGCCAGCAGTTCTCGGACTAGCGGGAACCTACGAGAGCAGTACTTC. Its translation is CASSSRTSGNLREQYF. The chain carries TRBV27 and TRBJ2-7; 12 bases map to TRBD2. The CDR3 spans 16 residues. Germline trimming cut 4 bases from V and 7 bases from J; bases unmatched to any gene: 11. CDR1 MNHEY and CDR2 SMNVEV come from the germline V gene (reference sequence).

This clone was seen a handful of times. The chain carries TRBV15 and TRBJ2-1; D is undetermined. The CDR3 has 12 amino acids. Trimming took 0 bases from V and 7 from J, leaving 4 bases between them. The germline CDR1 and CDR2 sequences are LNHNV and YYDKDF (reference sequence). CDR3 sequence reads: CATSRESNEQFF. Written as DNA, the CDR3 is TGTGCCACCAGCAGAGAATCGAATGAGCAGTTCTTC.

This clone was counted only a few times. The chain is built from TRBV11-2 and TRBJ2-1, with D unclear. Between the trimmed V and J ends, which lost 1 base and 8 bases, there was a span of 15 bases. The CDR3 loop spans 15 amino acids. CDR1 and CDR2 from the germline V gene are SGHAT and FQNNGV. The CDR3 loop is CASSLAGYGIDEQFF. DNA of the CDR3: TGTGCCAGCAGCTTAGCCGGTTATGGTATCGATGAGCAGTTCTTC.

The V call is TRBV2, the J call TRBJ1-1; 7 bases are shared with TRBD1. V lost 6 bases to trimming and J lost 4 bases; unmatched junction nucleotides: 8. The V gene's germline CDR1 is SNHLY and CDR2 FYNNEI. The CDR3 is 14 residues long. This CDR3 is CASRMTGTSTEAFF. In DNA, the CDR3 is TGTGCCAGCAGGATGACAGGGACGAGCACTGAAGCTTTCTTT.

In nucleotides, the CDR3 is TGCAGCGTTTCCGACTCCCCCCTTGTGGGGAGGAAGACCCAGTACTTC. Translated: CSVSDSPLVGRKTQYF. This chain links TRBV29-1 with TRBJ2-5; D may be TRBD2 (6 bases). This CDR3 contains 16 residues. Trimming took 5 bases from V and 6 from J, leaving 25 bases between them. Germline assignment: CDR1 SQVTM and CDR2 ANQGSEA.

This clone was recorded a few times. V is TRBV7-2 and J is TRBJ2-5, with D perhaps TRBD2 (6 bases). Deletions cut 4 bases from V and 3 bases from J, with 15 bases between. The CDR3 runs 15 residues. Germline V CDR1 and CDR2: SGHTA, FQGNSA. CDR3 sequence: CASSYSGGFEETQYF. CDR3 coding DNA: TGTGCCAGCAGCTATAGCGGAGGCTTCGAAGAGACCCAGTACTTC.

CDR3 sequence: CASSIVRDISYEQYF. Written as DNA, the CDR3 is TGTGCCAGCTCGATTGTACGGGACATTTCCTACGAGCAGTACTTC. The chain joins TRBV18 to TRBJ2-7; maybe TRBD1 (6 bases). V was trimmed by 6 bases and J by 1 base, leaving 16 bases between them. CDR1 KGHSH and CDR2 LQKENI come from the germline V gene. This CDR3 region has 15 residues.

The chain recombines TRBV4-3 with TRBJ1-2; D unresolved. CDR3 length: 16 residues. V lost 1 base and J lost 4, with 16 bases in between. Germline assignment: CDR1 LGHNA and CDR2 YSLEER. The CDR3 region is CASSQGLARRSYGYTF. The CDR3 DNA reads TGCGCCAGCAGCCAAGGATTGGCGCGAAGGAGCTATGGCTACACCTTC.

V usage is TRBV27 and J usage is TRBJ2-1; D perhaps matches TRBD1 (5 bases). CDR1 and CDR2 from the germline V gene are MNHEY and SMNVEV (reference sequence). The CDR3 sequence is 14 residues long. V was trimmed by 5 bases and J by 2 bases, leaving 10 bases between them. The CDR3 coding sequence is TGTGCCAGCAGTCGGACAACTACCTACAATGAGCAGTTCTTC. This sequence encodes CASSRTTTYNEQFF.

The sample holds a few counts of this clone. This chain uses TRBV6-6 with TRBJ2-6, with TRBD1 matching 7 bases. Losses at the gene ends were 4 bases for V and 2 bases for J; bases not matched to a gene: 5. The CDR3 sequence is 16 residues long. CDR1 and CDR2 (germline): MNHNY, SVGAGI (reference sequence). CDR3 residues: CASSFTGTAGANVLTF. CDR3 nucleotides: TGTGCCAGCAGTTTTACAGGGACAGCTGGGGCCAACGTCCTGACTTTC.

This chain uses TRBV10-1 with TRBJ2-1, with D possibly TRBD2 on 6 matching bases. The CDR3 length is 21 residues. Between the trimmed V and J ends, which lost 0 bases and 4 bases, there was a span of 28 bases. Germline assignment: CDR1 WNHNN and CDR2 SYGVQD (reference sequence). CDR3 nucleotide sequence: TGCGCCAGCAGTGAGTCGACGTCGGGAGTACCCAATGCTCCCAATTACAATGAGCAGTTCTTC. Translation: CASSESTSGVPNAPNYNEQFF.

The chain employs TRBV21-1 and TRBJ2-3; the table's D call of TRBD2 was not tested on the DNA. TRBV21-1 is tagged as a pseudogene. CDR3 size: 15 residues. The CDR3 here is CASTKKSSGPDTQYF. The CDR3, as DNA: TGTGCCAGCACCAAAAAGTCTAGCGGACCAGATACGCAGTATTTT.

CDR3 amino acids: CASSVGASGSDYEQYF. The DNA of the CDR3 is TGTGCCAGCAGCGTAGGGGCTAGCGGGAGTGATTACGAGCAGTACTTC. The chain couples TRBV9 to TRBJ2-7; 10 bases agree with TRBD2. The V and J ends lost 0 bases and 4 bases, in that order; junction bases with no gene match: 7. The CDR3 has 16 residues. Looked up from germline, CDR1 is SGDLS and CDR2 is YYNGEE.

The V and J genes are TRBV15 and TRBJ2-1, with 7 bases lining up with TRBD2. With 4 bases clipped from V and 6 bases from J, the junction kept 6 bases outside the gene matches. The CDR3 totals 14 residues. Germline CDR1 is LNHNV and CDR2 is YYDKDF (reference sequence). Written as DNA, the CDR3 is TGTGCCACCAGCAAAGGCGGGAGTGTCAATGAGCAGTTCTTC. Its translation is CATSKGGSVNEQFF.

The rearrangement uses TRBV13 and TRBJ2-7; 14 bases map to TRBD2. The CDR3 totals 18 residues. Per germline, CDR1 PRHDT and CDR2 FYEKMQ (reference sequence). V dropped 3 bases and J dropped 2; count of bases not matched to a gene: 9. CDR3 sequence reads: CASSLGLAGESGAYEQYF. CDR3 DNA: TGTGCCAGCAGCTTGGGACTAGCGGGAGAAAGCGGAGCCTACGAGCAGTACTTC.

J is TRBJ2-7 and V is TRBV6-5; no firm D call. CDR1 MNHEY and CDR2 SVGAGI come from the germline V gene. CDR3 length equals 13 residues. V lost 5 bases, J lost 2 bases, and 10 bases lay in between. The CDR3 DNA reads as TGTGCCAGCAGTCTCGGTCTCACCTACGAGCAGTACTTC. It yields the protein CASSLGLTYEQYF.

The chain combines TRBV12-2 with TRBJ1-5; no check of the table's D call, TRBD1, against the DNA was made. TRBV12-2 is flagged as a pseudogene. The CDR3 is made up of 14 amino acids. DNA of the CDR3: TGTGCAAGTCGCCTGGACAGACAAAATCAGCCCCAGCATTTT. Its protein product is CASRLDRQNQPQHF.

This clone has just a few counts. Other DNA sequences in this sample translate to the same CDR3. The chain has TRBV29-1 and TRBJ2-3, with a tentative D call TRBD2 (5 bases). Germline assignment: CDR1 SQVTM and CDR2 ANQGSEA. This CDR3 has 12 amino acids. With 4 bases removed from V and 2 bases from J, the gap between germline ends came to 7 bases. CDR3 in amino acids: CSVAGFTDTQYF. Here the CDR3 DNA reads TGCAGCGTTGCGGGGTTCACAGATACGCAGTATTTT.

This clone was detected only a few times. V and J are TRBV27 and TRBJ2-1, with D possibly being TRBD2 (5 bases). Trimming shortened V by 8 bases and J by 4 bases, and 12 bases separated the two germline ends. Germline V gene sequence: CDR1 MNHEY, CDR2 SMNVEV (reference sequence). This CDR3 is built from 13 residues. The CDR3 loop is CASSTGSYNEQFF. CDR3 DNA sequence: TGTGCCAGCTCGACGGGGAGTTACAATGAGCAGTTCTTC.

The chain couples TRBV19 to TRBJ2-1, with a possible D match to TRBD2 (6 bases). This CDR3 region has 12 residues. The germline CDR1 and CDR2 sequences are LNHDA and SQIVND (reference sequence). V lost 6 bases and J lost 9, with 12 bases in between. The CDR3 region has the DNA TGTGCCAGTAGCTCCCTGGGGGGTGAGCAGTTCTTC. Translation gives CASSSLGGEQFF.

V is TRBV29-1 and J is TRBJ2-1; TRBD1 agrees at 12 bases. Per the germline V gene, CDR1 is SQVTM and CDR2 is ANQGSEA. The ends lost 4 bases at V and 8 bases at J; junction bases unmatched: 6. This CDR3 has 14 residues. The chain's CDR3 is CSVARGTGGYEQFF. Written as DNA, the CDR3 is TGCAGCGTTGCCCGCGGGACAGGGGGCTATGAGCAGTTCTTC.

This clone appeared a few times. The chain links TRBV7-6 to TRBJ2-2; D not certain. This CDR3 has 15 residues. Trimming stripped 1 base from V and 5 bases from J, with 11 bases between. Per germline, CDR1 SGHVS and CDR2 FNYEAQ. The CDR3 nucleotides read TGTGCCAGCAGCTTAGAAATGACTTGGACCGGGGAGCTGTTTTTT. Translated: CASSLEMTWTGELFF.

Written as DNA, the CDR3 is TGTGCCAGCAGCGCGACAGGGGTGAGGACTGGAAACACCATATATTTT. Amino acid sequence: CASSATGVRTGNTIYF. The V and J genes are TRBV2 and TRBJ1-3; TRBD1 aligns across 8 bases. The J segment lost 2 bases and the V segment lost 6 bases, leaving 9 bases of the junction unmatched. The CDR3 is made up of 16 amino acids. The germline gives CDR1 SNHLY, CDR2 FYNNEI.

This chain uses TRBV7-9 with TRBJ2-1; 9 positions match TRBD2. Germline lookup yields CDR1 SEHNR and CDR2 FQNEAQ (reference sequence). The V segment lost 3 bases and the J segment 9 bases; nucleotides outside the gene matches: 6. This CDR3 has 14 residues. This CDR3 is CASSLAIAGAEQFF. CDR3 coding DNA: TGTGCCAGCAGCTTGGCTATAGCGGGGGCTGAGCAGTTCTTC.

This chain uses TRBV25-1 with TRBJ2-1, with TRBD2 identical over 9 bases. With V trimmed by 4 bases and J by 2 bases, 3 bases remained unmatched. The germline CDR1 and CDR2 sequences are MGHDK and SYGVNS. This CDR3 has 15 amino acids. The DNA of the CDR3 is TGTGCCAGCAGTGCATCTAGCGGGGCCTACAATGAGCAGTTCTTC. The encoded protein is CASSASSGAYNEQFF.

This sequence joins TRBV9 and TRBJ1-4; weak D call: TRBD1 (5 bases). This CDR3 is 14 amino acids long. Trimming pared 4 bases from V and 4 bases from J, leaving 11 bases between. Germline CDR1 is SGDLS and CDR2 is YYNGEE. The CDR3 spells CASSPPGGNEKLFF. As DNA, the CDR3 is TGTGCCAGCAGCCCCCCCGGGGGTAATGAAAAACTGTTTTTT.